The next 2 T cell receptor beta chains were all read from a single sample in a study of OX40 agonist ivuxolimab in advanced cancers. The protocol was immunoSEQ multiplex PCR, while the TCRdb copy is restricted to in-frame clones and leaves out a portion. Of 75,000 to 100,000 clones in the sample, roughly 90% were seen once. This material consisted of CD4+ or CD8+ T cells sorted from blood, taken in a trial of the OX40 agonist ivuxolimab. The source of these receptors is an adult with an advanced solid tumor such as melanoma, head and neck, liver or kidney cancer.

V is TRBV28 and J is TRBJ2-7; D possibly corresponds to TRBD1 (6 bases). The CDR3 covers 13 residues. The V and J ends lost 5 bases and 4 bases respectively, with 12 bases between them. Germline V gives CDR1 MDHEN, CDR2 SYDVKM. CDR3 coding DNA: TGTGCCAGCAGTGATGGACAGAGATACGAGCAGTACTTC. It encodes CASSDGQRYEQYF.

The CDR3 nucleotides read TGCGCCAGCAGCTTGAGACTAGCGGGACCGAACACCGGGGAGCTGTTTTTT. Its translation is CASSLRLAGPNTGELFF. The rearrangement uses TRBV5-1 and TRBJ2-2, with 11 bases matching TRBD2. V was pared by 1 base and J by 0 bases, with 2 bases of the junction left unmatched. The CDR3 runs 17 residues. Germline CDR1 SGHRS, CDR2 YFSETQ.